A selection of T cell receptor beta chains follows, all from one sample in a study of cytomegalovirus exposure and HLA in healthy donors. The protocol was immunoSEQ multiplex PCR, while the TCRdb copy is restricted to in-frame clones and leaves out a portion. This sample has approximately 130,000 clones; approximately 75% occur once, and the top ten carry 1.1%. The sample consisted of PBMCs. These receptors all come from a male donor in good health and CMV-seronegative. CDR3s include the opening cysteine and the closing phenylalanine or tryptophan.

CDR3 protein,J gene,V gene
CASSPLSSGQGNTGELFF,TRBJ2-2,TRBV18
CASSRTSGGNEQFF,TRBJ2-1,TRBV5-6
CASSYSPGLAAPEQFF,TRBJ2-1,TRBV6-5
CASTGEGRADTQYF,TRBJ2-3,TRBV11-2
CASSVQGAKRTDTQYF,TRBJ2-3,TRBV9
CASSPSPTGGTEAFF,TRBJ1-1,TRBV13
CASSVTGENSPLHF,TRBJ1-6,TRBV9
CASSIRVQETQYF,TRBJ2-5,TRBV19
CASSLTANSYEQYF,TRBJ2-7,TRBV9
CAMGLAGVQETQYF,TRBJ2-5,TRBV2
CASSLEMGGQETQYF,TRBJ2-5,TRBV7-9
CASIQGVELPLHF,TRBJ1-6,TRBV19
CASRGLAGGRYGELFF,TRBJ2-2,TRBV5-6
CASSPDSSNQPQHF,TRBJ1-5,TRBV4-1
CASSPPEGNTEAFF,TRBJ1-1,TRBV18
CASSEGRGNQPQHF,TRBJ1-5,TRBV2
CASSSGQQNTGELFF,TRBJ2-2,TRBV18
CASSEQPFPNEKLFF,TRBJ1-4,TRBV4-1
CASSQEEDGMGGNTIYF,TRBJ1-3,TRBV4-3
CASSLRRELMNTEAFF,TRBJ1-1,TRBV5-6
CASSLTGIGQPQHF,TRBJ1-5,TRBV6-1
CASSFGRAGEDNYEQYF,TRBJ2-7,TRBV27
CAWSTGYTEAFF,TRBJ1-1,TRBV30
CASSKGQGISNQPQHF,TRBJ1-5,TRBV7-9
CASSLVAYPAYEQYF,.,TRBV27
CASSLGQGWEQYF,TRBJ2-7,TRBV5-1
CASSSRTLYGYTF,TRBJ1-2,TRBV7-9
CAWSVRENQPQHF,TRBJ1-5,TRBV30
CASSRLRGYEQYF,.,TRBV4-3
CACPSRTGGLNSPLHF,TRBJ1-6,TRBV30